The present T cell receptor beta chain was sequenced within a study of T cells after yellow fever vaccination. This clonotype has just a few counts. Germline lookup yields CDR1 SGHDT and CDR2 YYEEEE. The ends lost 2 bases at V and 8 bases at J; junction bases unmatched: 5. The CDR3 has 14 residues. One entry per CDR3 protein results from TCRdb running MiXCR on the 5' RACE reads. Of 250,000 or so distinct CDR3 sequences in the sample, more than 3.5% were seen once. The chain recombines TRBV5-6 with TRBJ2-1, with 9 bases matching TRBD2. This sample comprised PBMCs, obtained 15 days after the yellow fever booster vaccination. This clonotype was obtained from a man younger than 30 who received the YFV17D yellow fever vaccine. CDR3 DNA: TGTGCCAGCAGCTTAGTAGCGGGGGTACATGAGCAGTTCTTC. It is translated as CASSLVAGVHEQFF.